The subject of this entry is one T cell receptor (beta chain). The antigen remains undetermined. This sample was included in a study of T cells in Graves' hyperthyroidism and ophthalmopathy. Researchers took RNA transcripts and amplified the TCR beta CDR3 regions from them. With the HTBI primer set, the TCR CDR3 went through a first round of RT-PCR. TCRdb used MiXCR to reprocess the multiplex PCR reads, holding one entry per CDR3 protein. The data contain about 360,000 distinct CDR3 sequences, about 19% of them singletons. Overall study results and limits: Expanded thyroid clonotypes (above 0.001) were mostly also found in blood.

This CDR3 comprises 16 residues. The V and J ends lost 3 bases and 8 bases, in that order; junction bases with no gene match: 16. CDR1 and CDR2 from the germline V gene are SGDLS and YYNGEE. The sample comprised blood. This TCR was recovered from a woman younger than 30 with Graves' hyperthyroidism. The chain carries TRBV9 and TRBJ1-2; the match to TRBD1 covers 7 bases. The CDR3 sequence is CASSDGTGTVFRGYTF. The DNA for the CDR3 is TGTGCCAGCAGCGACGGGACCGGGACAGTTTTCCGCGGCTACACCTTC.